This T cell receptor (beta chain) was sequenced during a study of cytomegalovirus exposure and HLA in healthy donors. The primer mix had 60 Vbeta and 13 Jbeta primers. As processed by the authors: Later work found around 80 million unique TCR beta chains, with 9.5 million to 11 million shared. Only in-frame clones appear in the TCRdb table, and some are missing; sequencing was by immunoSEQ multiplex PCR. The D gene and trimming were derived from the DNA, and the V and J assignments and clone size from that table. The sample contains about 120,000 clones, 75% to 90% of which appear only once. The CDR3 sequence is 12 residues long. The V end lost 7 bases, the J end lost 4 bases, and 9 bases lay between the germline ends. Germline CDR1 is SNHLY and CDR2 is FYNNEI.

The origin of this receptor is a middle-aged man in good health and CMV-seronegative. This chain links TRBV2 with TRBJ2-3; D not resolved. Sequenced input: PBMCs. As DNA, the CDR3 is TGTGCCAGCACCCTAAGATCAGATACGCAGTATTTT. Its protein is CASTLRSDTQYF.